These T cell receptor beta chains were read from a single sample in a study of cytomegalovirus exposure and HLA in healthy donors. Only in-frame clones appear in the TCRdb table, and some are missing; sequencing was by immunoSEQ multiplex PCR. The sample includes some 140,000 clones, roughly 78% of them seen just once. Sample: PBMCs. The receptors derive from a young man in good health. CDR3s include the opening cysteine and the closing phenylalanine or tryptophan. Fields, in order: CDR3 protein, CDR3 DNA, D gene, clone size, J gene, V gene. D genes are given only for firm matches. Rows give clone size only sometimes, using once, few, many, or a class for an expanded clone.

CDR3: CASSYSGQGVSGYTF; DNA: TGTGCCAGCAGTTACTCGGGCCAGGGGGTGTCTGGCTACACCTTC; D: TRBD1; size: NA; J: TRBJ1-2; V: TRBV6-5
CDR3: CASSPYTGGGGETQYF; DNA: TGTGCCAGCTCACCTTACACAGGGGGCGGAGGAGAGACCCAGTACTTC; D: TRBD1; size: NA; J: TRBJ2-5; V: TRBV18
CDR3: CASSYGGALSEQYF; DNA: TGTGCCAGCAGTTACGGCGGAGCCCTCAGCGAGCAGTACTTC; D: NA; size: NA; J: TRBJ2-7; V: TRBV6-5
CDR3: CASSRTGPDTQYF; DNA: TGTGCCAGCAGCAGGACAGGGCCAGATACGCAGTATTTT; D: TRBD1; size: NA; J: TRBJ2-3; V: TRBV5-6
CDR3: CASSLSHVVIAGSTDTQYF; DNA: TGTGCCAGCAGCTTATCCCACGTGGTAATAGCGGGATCCACAGATACGCAGTATTTT; D: TRBD2; size: NA; J: TRBJ2-3; V: TRBV13
CDR3: CASSSRRNIEEQYF; DNA: TGTGCTAGCAGCTCACGGAGGAATATTGAGGAGCAGTACTTC; D: NA; size: NA; J: TRBJ2-7; V: TRBV7-7
CDR3: CASSLGTSGIDTQYF; DNA: TGTGCCAGCAGCTTGGGGACTAGCGGGATAGATACGCAGTATTTT; D: TRBD2; size: NA; J: TRBJ2-3; V: TRBV5-4
CDR3: CASSHLLAGGFEQYF; DNA: TGCGCCAGCAGCCACCTACTAGCGGGAGGATTCGAGCAGTACTTC; D: TRBD2; size: NA; J: TRBJ2-7; V: TRBV4-1
CDR3: CASSFKAGGETQYF; DNA: TGTGCCAGCAGCTTTAAAGCGGGTGGAGAGACCCAGTACTTC; D: NA; size: NA; J: TRBJ2-5; V: TRBV5-4
CDR3: CASRLSGSKYEQYF; DNA: TGTGCCAGCAGACTTAGCGGGAGCAAGTACGAGCAGTACTTC; D: TRBD2; size: NA; J: TRBJ2-7; V: TRBV6-5
CDR3: CASRTGFGYEQYF; DNA: TGTGCCAGCCGGACAGGGTTCGGGTACGAGCAGTACTTC; D: TRBD1; size: once; J: TRBJ2-7; V: TRBV13
CDR3: CASSLRDRDEQYF; DNA: TGTGCCAGCTCACTGCGGGACAGGGACGAGCAGTACTTC; D: TRBD1; size: NA; J: TRBJ2-7; V: TRBV18
CDR3: CASSPPGLAGDEQYF; DNA: TGTGCCAGCTCACCACCGGGACTAGCGGGAGACGAGCAGTACTTC; D: TRBD2; size: NA; J: TRBJ2-7; V: TRBV18
CDR3: CATGTIDTGELFF; DNA: TGTGCCACTGGGACTATCGACACCGGGGAGCTGTTTTTT; D: TRBD2; size: NA; J: TRBJ2-2; V: TRBV10-3
CDR3: CASSQGTKETQYF; DNA: TGCGCCAGCAGCCAGGGTACTAAAGAGACCCAGTACTTC; D: NA; size: NA; J: TRBJ2-5; V: TRBV4-3
CDR3: CASSHPSGRSADTQYF; DNA: TGCGCCAGCAGTCACCCTAGCGGGAGGTCCGCAGATACGCAGTATTTT; D: TRBD2; size: NA; J: TRBJ2-3; V: TRBV23-1
CDR3: CASSPPRLAGIADTQYF; DNA: TGTGCCAGCTCACCACCGCGACTAGCGGGAATCGCAGATACGCAGTATTTT; D: TRBD2; size: NA; J: TRBJ2-3; V: TRBV18
CDR3: CASSPVIAGANEQYF; DNA: TGTGCCAGCAGCCCCGTCATAGCGGGGGCGAACGAGCAGTACTTC; D: TRBD2; size: NA; J: TRBJ2-7; V: TRBV7-9
CDR3: CAIREREISAPDTQYF; DNA: TGTGCCATCAGGGAGCGGGAGATCTCTGCCCCAGATACGCAGTATTTT; D: TRBD2; size: NA; J: TRBJ2-3; V: TRBV10-3
CDR3: CASSLDGTADTQYF; DNA: TGCGCCAGCAGCTTGGATGGGACTGCGGATACGCAGTATTTT; D: NA; size: few; J: TRBJ2-3; V: TRBV5-1
CDR3: CASSYSKRVPYNGQFF; DNA: TGTGCCAGCAGTTACTCGAAGCGGGTACCCTACAATGGGCAGTTCTTC; D: NA; size: NA; J: TRBJ2-1; V: TRBV6-5
CDR3: CASSPLGGRRDNEQFF; DNA: TGTGCCAGCAGCCCCCTGGGCGGGAGGCGCGACAATGAGCAGTTCTTC; D: TRBD2; size: NA; J: TRBJ2-1; V: TRBV7-2
CDR3: CASTYGGAGTDTQYF; DNA: TGTGCCAGCACTTACGGGGGGGCTGGCACAGATACGCAGTATTTT; D: TRBD2; size: NA; J: TRBJ2-3; V: TRBV5-4
CDR3: CASSLEGTGVAATYGYTF; DNA: TGTGCCAGCAGCTTAGAAGGGACAGGGGTCGCCGCTACCTATGGCTACACCTTC; D: TRBD1; size: NA; J: TRBJ1-2; V: TRBV11-2
CDR3: CASSAVLQGPGELFF; DNA: TGTGCCAGCAGCGCGGTTTTACAGGGACCCGGGGAGCTGTTTTTT; D: NA; size: NA; J: TRBJ2-2; V: TRBV5-5
CDR3: CAWSVRGGITDTQYF; DNA: TGTGCCTGGAGTGTACGAGGCGGAATCACAGATACGCAGTATTTT; D: NA; size: once; J: TRBJ2-3; V: TRBV30
CDR3: CASSESSVTEAFF; DNA: TGTGCTAGCAGCGAGAGTAGTGTCACTGAAGCTTTCTTT; D: NA; size: NA; J: TRBJ1-1; V: TRBV7-7
CDR3: CAWSATLRGEQYF; DNA: TGTGCCTGGAGTGCCACCCTCAGGGGCGAGCAGTACTTC; D: NA; size: few; J: TRBJ2-7; V: TRBV30
CDR3: CASSGPTGPYNEQFF; DNA: TGCGCCAGCAGTGGCCCGACAGGACCCTACAATGAGCAGTTCTTC; D: NA; size: once; J: TRBJ2-1; V: TRBV10-1
CDR3: CASSVGDRVVGELFF; DNA: TGTGCCAGCAGCGTGGGAGACAGGGTGGTCGGGGAGCTGTTTTTT; D: TRBD1; size: few; J: TRBJ2-2; V: TRBV9
CDR3: CASGGDTTDTQYF; DNA: TGTGCCAGCGGTGGCGACACCACAGATACGCAGTATTTT; D: NA; size: NA; J: TRBJ2-3; V: TRBV7-2
CDR3: CASGSGLDGYTF; DNA: TGTGCCAGCGGGTCGGGACTCGATGGCTACACCTTC; D: NA; size: NA; J: TRBJ1-2; V: TRBV2
CDR3: CATRQNTYEQYF; DNA: TGTGCCACCCGACAGAACACCTACGAGCAGTACTTC; D: NA; size: NA; J: TRBJ2-7; V: TRBV10-3